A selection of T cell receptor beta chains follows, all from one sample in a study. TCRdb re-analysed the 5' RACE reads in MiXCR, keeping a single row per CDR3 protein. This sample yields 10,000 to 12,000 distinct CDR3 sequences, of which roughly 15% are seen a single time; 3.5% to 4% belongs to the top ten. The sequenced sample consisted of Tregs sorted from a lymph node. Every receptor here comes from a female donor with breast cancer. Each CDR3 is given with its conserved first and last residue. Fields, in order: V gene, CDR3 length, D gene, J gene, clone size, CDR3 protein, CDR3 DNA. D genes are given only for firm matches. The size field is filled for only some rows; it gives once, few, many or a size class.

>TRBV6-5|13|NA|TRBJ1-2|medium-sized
CASSYRNREGYTF
TGTGCCAGCAGTTACCGAAACAGGGAGGGCTACACCTTC
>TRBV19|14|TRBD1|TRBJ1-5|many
CATEDRDNNQPQHF
TGTGCCACGGAGGACAGGGATAACAATCAGCCCCAGCATTTT
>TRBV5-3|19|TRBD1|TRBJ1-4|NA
CARSLTAGQEYATNEKLFF
TGTGCCAGAAGCTTGACTGCGGGACAGGAGTATGCAACTAATGAAAAACTGTTTTTT
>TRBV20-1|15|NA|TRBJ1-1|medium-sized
CSARDRPRSSSSAFF
TGCAGTGCTAGGGACAGACCTAGGAGCTCTTCCTCAGCTTTCTTT
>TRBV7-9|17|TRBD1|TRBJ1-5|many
CASSFWTGGFGNQPQHF
TGTGCCAGCAGCTTTTGGACAGGGGGGTTTGGCAATCAGCCCCAGCATTTT
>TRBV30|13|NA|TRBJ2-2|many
CAWSTQLTGELFF
TGTGCCTGGAGTACCCAGCTCACCGGGGAGCTGTTTTTT
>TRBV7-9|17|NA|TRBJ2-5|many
CASSPPRRLAAQETQYF
TGTGCCAGCAGCCCCCCCCGGCGCCTAGCAGCCCAAGAGACCCAGTACTTC
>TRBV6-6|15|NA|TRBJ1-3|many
CASSYLGGSGNTIYF
TGTGCCAGCAGTTACTTGGGTGGTTCTGGAAACACCATATATTTT
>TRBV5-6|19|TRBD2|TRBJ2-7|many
CASSFPTGATSGRIYEQYF
TGTGCCAGCAGCTTCCCGACAGGAGCTACTAGCGGGAGGATTTACGAGCAGTACTTC
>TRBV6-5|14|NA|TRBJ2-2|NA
CASIDSRRTGELFF
TGTGCCAGCATTGACTCGAGGCGGACCGGGGAGCTGTTTTTT
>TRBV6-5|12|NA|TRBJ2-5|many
CASRGEGETQYF
TGTGCCAGCAGGGGAGAGGGGGAGACCCAGTACTTC
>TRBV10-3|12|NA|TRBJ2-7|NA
CVSKGDSYEQYF
TGTGTCTCGAAGGGAGATTCCTACGAGCAGTACTTC
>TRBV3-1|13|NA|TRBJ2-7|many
CASSRRGYYEQYF
TGTGCCAGCAGCCGGCGAGGCTACTACGAGCAGTACTTC
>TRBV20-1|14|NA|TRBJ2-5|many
CSARGDRAQETQYF
TGCAGTGCTAGAGGCGACAGAGCCCAAGAGACCCAGTACTTC
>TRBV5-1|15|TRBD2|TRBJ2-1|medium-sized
CASSLGTSGRAGEFF
TGCGCCAGCAGCTTGGGGACTAGCGGGAGGGCGGGCGAGTTCTTC
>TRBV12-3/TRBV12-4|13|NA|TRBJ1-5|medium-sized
CASSGNSNQPQHF
TGTGCCAGCAGTGGAAATAGCAATCAGCCCCAGCATTTT
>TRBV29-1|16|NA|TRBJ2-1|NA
CSVVLSFSSSYNEQLF
TGCAGCGTTGTATTATCCTTTAGTAGCTCCTACAATGAGCAGCTCTTC
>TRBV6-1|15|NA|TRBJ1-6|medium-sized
CASSDRNSYNSPLHF
TGTGCCAGCAGTGACAGGAACTCCTATAATTCACCCCTCCACTTT
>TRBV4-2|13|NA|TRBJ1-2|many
CASSQVPEDGYTF
TGTGCCAGCAGCCAAGTCCCAGAGGATGGCTACACCTTC
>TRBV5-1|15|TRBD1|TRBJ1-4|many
CASSQTGTRNQKLFF
TGCGCCAGCAGCCAGACAGGGACCCGTAATCAAAAACTGTTTTTT
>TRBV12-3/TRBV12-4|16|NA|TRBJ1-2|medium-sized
CASSFLGTADNYGYTF
TGTGCCAGCAGTTTCTTGGGGACGGCGGACAACTATGGCTACACCTTC
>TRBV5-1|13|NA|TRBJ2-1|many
CASSPGKDNEQFF
TGCGCCAGCAGCCCCGGAAAAGACAATGAGCAGTTCTTC
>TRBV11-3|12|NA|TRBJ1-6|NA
CASSSDLSPLHF
TGTGCCAGCAGCTCGGACCTTTCACCCCTCCACTTT